One T cell receptor beta chain is described in this entry. Profiling relied on immunoSEQ multiplex PCR, and the TCRdb table lists in-frame clones only, not all of them. The table includes over 350,000 clones, 85% to 90% detected once. This entry belongs to a study of blood T cell repertoires in COVID-19. Sequenced material: PBMCs or T cells enriched from blood (not recorded which). The source of this sequence is a woman between 18 and 29 years old who had recovered from COVID-19.

The CDR3 nucleotides read TGTGCCACCAGCAGAGAGCCACCCGCTGATGTGTCGGGGGAGCAGTACTTC. Protein: CATSREPPADVSGEQYF. V and J are TRBV15 and TRBJ2-7, with D possibly TRBD2 on 5 matching bases. This CDR3 region has 17 residues. CDR1 is LNHNV, CDR2 YYDKDF, per germline (reference sequence). The V end was cut by 0 bases, the J end by 7 bases, with 22 bases between.